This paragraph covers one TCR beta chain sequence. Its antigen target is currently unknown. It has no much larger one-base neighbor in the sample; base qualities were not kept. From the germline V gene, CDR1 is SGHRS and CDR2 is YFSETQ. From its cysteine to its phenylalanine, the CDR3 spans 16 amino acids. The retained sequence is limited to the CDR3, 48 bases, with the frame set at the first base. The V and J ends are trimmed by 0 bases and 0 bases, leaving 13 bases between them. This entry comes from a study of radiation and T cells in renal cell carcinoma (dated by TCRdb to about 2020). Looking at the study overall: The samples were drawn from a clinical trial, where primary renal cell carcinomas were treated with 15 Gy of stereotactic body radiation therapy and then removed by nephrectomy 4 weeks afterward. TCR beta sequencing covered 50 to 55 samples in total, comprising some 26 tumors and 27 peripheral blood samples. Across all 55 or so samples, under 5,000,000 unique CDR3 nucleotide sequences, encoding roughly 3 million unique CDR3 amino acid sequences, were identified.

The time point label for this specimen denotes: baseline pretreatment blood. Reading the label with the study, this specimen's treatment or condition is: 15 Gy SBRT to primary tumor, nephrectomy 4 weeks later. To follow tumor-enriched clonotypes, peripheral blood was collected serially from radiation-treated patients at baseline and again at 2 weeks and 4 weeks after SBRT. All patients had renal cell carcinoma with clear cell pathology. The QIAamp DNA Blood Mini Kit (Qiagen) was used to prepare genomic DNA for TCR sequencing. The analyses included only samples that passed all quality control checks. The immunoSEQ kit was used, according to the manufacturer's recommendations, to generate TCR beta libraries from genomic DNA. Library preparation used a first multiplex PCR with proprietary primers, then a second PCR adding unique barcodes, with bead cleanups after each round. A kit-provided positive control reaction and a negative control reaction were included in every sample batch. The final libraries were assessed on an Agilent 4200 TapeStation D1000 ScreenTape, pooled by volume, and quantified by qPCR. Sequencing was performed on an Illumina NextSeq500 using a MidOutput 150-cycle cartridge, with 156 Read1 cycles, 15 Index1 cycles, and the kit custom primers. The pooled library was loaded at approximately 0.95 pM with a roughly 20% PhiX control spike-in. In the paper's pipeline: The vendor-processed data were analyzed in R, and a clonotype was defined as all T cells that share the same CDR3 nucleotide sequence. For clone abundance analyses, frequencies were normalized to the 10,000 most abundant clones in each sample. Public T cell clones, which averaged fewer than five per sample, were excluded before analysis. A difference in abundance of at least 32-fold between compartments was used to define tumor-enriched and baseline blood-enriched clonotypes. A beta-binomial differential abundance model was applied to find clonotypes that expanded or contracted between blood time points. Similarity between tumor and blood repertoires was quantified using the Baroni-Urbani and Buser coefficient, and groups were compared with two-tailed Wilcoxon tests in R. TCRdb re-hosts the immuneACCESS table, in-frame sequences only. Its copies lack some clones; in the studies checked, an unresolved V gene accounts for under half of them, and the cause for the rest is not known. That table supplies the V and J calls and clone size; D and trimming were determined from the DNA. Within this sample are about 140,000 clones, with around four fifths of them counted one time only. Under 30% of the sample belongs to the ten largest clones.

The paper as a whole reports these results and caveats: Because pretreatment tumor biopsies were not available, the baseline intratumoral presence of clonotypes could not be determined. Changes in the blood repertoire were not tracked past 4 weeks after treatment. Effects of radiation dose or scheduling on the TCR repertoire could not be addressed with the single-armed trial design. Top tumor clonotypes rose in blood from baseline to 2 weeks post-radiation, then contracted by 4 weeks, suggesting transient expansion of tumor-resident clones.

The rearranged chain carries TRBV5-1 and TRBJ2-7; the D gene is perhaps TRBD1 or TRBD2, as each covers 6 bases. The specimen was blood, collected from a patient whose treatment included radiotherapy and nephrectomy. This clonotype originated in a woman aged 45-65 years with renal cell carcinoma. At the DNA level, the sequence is TGCGCCAGCAGCTTGGTTACAGGGAGGCTCTCCTACGAGCAGTACTTC. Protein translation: CASSLVTGRLSYEQYF.